This entry is about one TCR beta chain. Germline-derived CDR1 and CDR2 are SEHNR and FQNEAQ (reference sequence). Trimming shortened V by 1 base and J by 2 bases, and 6 bases separated the two germline ends. The CDR3 runs to 13 residues. Original processing notes: Reference gene primer amplification gave nucleated cell count estimates. Data came from immunoSEQ multiplex PCR; TCRdb stores just in-frame clones and leaves some out. V, J and clone size are those of that table, while D and trimming were read from the DNA. The table includes approximately 220,000 clones, about nine tenths detected once. This sample is drawn from a study of blood T cell repertoires in COVID-19. Study information: Both acute and convalescent COVID-19 samples were obtained from the United States, Italy and Spain.

The sequence came from a man between 40 and 49 years old with acute or convalescent COVID-19. The sequenced sample consisted of peripheral blood. V gene TRBV7-9 combines with J gene TRBJ2-7, with unresolved D. Here the CDR3 DNA reads TGTGCCAGCAGCTTAGAGCTGGCCTACGAGCAGTACTTC. Translated: CASSLELAYEQYF.